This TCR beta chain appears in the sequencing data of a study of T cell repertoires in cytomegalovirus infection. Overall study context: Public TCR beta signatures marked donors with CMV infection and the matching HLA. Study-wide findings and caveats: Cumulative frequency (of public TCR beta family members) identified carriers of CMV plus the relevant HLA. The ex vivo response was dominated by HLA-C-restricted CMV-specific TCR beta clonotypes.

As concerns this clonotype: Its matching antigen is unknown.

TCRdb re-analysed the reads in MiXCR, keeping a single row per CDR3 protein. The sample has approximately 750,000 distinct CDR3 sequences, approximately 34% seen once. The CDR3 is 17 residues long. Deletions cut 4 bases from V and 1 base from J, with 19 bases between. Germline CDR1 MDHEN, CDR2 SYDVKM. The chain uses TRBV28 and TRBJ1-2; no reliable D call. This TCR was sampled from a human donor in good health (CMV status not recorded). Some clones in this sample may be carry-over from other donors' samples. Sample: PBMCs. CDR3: CASSSDREQRFNYGYTF. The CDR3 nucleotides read TGTGCCAGCAGTTCAGACCGGGAGCAAAGATTTAACTATGGCTACACCTTC.